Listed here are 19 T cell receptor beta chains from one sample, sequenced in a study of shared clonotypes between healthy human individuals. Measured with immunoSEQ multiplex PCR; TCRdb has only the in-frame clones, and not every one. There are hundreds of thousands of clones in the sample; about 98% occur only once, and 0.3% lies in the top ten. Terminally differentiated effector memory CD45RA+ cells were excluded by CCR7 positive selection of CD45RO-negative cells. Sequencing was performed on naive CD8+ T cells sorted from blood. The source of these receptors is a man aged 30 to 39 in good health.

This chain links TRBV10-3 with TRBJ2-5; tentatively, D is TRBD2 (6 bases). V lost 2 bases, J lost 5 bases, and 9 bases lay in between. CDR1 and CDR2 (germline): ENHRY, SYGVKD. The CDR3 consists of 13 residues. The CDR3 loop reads CAISEGGSETQYF. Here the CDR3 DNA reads TGTGCCATCAGTGAGGGAGGGAGCGAGACCCAGTACTTC.

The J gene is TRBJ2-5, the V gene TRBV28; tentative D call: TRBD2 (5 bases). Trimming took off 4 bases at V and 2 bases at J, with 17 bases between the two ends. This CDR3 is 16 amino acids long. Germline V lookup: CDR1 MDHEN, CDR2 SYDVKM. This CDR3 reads CASSSRWQRIQETQYF. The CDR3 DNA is TGTGCCAGCAGTTCCCGTTGGCAGCGGATTCAAGAGACCCAGTACTTC.

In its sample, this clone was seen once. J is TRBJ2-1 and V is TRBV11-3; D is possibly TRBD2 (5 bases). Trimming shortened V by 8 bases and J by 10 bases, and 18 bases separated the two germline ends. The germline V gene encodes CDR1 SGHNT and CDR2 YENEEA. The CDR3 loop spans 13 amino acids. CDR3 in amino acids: CASPWALGSEQFF. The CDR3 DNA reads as TGTGCCAGCCCCTGGGCCCTAGGGAGCGAGCAGTTCTTC.

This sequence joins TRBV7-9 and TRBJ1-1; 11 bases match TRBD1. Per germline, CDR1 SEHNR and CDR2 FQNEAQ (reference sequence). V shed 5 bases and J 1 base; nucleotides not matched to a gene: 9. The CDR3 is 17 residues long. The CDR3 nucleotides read TGTGCCAGCAGCCCCCGGGACAGGGGGATTAGGAACACTGAAGCTTTCTTT. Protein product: CASSPRDRGIRNTEAFF.

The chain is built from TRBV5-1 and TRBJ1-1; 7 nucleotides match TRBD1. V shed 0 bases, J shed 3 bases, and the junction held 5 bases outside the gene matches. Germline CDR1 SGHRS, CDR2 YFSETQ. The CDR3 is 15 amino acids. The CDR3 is CASSLVDRVDTEAFF. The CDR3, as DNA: TGCGCCAGCAGCTTGGTAGACAGGGTTGACACTGAAGCTTTCTTT.

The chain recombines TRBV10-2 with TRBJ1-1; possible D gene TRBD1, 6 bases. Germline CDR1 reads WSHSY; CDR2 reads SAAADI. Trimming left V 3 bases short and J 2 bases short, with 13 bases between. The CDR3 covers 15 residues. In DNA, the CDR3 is TGCGCCAGCAGTGATCCGGACAGACCAAACACTGAAGCTTTCTTT. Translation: CASSDPDRPNTEAFF.

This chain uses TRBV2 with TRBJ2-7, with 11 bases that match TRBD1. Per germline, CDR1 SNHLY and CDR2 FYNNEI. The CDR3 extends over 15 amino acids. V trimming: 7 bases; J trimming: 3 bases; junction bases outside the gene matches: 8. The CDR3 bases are TGTGCCAGCATCCCTTTGGGACAGGGGGGCTACGAGCAGTACTTC. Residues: CASIPLGQGGYEQYF.

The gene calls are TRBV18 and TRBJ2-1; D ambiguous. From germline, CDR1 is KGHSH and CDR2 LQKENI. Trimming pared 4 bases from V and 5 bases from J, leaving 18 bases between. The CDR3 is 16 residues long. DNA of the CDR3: TGTGCCAGCTCACTCGACCCCACCCACAACGACAATGAGCAGTTCTTC. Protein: CASSLDPTHNDNEQFF.

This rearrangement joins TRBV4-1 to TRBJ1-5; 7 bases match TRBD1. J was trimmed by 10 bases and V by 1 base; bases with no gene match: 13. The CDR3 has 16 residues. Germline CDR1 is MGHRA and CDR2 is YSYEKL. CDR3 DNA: TGCGCCAGCAGCCAAGTGTGGGGAGGGGGCTTTGATCCCCAGCATTTT. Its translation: CASSQVWGGGFDPQHF.

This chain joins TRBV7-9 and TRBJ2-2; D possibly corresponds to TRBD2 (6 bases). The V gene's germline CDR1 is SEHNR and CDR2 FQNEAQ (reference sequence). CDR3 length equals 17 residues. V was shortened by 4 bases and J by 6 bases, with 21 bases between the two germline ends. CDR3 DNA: TGTGCCAGCAGCTCCTTAGAGACTAGTCCGTCTGCCGGGGAGCTGTTTTTT. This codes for CASSSLETSPSAGELFF.

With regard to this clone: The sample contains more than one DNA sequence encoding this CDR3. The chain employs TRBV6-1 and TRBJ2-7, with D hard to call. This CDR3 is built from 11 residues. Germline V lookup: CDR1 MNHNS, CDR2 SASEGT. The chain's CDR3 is CASPSAYEQYF. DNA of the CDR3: TGTGCAAGCCCCAGCGCCTACGAGCAGTACTTC.

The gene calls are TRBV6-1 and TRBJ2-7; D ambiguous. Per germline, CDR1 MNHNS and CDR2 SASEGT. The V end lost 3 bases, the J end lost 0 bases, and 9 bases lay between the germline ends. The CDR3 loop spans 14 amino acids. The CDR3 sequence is CASSDDPLSYEQYF. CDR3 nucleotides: TGTGCCAGCAGTGACGACCCACTCTCCTACGAGCAGTACTTC.

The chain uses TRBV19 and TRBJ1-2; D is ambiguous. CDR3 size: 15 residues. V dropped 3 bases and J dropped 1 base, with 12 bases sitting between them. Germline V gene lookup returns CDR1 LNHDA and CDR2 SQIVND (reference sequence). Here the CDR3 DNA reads TGTGCCAGTAGTATCGCGACACAAGATAACTATGGCTACACCTTC. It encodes CASSIATQDNYGYTF.

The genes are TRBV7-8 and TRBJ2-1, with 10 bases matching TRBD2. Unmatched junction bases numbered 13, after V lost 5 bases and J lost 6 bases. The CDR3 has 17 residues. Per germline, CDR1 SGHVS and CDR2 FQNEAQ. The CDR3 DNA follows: TGTGCCAGCAGCCCGCACCTCCTAGCGGGAGTCTCCAATGAGCAGTTCTTC. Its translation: CASSPHLLAGVSNEQFF.

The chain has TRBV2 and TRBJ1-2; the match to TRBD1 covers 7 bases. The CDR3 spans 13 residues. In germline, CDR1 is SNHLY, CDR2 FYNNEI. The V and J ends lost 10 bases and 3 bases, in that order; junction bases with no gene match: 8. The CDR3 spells CAILDRADYGYTF. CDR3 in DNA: TGTGCCATTCTCGACAGGGCGGACTATGGCTACACCTTC.

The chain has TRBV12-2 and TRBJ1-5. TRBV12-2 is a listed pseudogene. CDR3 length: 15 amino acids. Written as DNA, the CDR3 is TGTGCAAGTCGCTACCGCTGGGGGTGTGGTCAGCCCCAGCATTTT. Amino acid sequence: CASRYRWGCGQPQHF.

The CDR3 region has the DNA TGTGCCAGCAGTTTAACGGGCGGGCTCGGGGCCAACGTCCTGACTTTC. Translating gives CASSLTGGLGANVLTF. The chain has TRBV27 and TRBJ2-6, with a possible D match to TRBD2 (5 bases). V shed 2 bases and J shed 4 bases, with 12 bases lying between them. The CDR3 totals 16 residues. CDR1 is MNHEY, CDR2 SMNVEV, per germline (reference sequence). Combining the CDR3 with reference TRBV27 and TRBJ2-6 gives the whole variable domain EAQVTQNPRYLITVTGKKLTVTCSQNMNHEYMSWYRQDPGLGLRQIYYSMNVEVTDKGDVPEGYKVSRKEKRNFPLILESPSPNQTSLYFCASSLTGGLGANVLTFGAGSRLTVL.

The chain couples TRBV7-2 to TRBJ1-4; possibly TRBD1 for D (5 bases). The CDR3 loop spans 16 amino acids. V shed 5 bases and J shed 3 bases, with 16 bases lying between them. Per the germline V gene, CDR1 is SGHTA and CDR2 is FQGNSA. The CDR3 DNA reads TGTGCCAGCAGCCCGCGCCCCGACAGCTCTAATGAAAAACTGTTTTTT. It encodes CASSPRPDSSNEKLFF.

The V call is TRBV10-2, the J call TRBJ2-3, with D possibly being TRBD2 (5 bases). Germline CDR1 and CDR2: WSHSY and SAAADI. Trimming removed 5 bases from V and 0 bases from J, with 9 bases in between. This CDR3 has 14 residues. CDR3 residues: CASSKRLSTDTQYF. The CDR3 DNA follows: TGCGCCAGCAGTAAGCGGCTGAGCACAGATACGCAGTATTTT.